This T cell receptor beta chain comes out of a study of Ad26.COV2.S vaccination and SARS-CoV-2 variants. Libraries were prepared by immunoSEQ multiplex PCR; TCRdb keeps only in-frame clonotypes and omits some of them. The table lists 450,000 to 550,000 clones, 85% to 90% of them singletons, with about 2.5% in the top ten. The treatment: roughly 18 received Ad26.COV2.S at low or high dose, single or two shots; five or six received placebo; per-sample allocation not given. Collection of the samples took place on day 63 after the first injection of vaccine or placebo. In Boston, the donor was an adult between 18-55 years of age. This CDR3 comprises 13 residues. V gave up 7 bases and J gave up 0 bases, with 12 bases separating them. The V gene's germline CDR1 is SQVTM and CDR2 ANQGSEA.

The receptor comes from a person aged 18-60 years who received the Ad26.COV2.S COVID-19 vaccine or a placebo. This chain links TRBV29-1 with TRBJ1-2; D remains ambiguous. The sequences come from peripheral blood, collected in a trial of Ad26.COV2.S vaccine versus placebo. The CDR3: CSDGGDTNYGYTF. The CDR3 DNA reads TGCAGCGATGGAGGAGATACTAACTATGGCTACACCTTC.